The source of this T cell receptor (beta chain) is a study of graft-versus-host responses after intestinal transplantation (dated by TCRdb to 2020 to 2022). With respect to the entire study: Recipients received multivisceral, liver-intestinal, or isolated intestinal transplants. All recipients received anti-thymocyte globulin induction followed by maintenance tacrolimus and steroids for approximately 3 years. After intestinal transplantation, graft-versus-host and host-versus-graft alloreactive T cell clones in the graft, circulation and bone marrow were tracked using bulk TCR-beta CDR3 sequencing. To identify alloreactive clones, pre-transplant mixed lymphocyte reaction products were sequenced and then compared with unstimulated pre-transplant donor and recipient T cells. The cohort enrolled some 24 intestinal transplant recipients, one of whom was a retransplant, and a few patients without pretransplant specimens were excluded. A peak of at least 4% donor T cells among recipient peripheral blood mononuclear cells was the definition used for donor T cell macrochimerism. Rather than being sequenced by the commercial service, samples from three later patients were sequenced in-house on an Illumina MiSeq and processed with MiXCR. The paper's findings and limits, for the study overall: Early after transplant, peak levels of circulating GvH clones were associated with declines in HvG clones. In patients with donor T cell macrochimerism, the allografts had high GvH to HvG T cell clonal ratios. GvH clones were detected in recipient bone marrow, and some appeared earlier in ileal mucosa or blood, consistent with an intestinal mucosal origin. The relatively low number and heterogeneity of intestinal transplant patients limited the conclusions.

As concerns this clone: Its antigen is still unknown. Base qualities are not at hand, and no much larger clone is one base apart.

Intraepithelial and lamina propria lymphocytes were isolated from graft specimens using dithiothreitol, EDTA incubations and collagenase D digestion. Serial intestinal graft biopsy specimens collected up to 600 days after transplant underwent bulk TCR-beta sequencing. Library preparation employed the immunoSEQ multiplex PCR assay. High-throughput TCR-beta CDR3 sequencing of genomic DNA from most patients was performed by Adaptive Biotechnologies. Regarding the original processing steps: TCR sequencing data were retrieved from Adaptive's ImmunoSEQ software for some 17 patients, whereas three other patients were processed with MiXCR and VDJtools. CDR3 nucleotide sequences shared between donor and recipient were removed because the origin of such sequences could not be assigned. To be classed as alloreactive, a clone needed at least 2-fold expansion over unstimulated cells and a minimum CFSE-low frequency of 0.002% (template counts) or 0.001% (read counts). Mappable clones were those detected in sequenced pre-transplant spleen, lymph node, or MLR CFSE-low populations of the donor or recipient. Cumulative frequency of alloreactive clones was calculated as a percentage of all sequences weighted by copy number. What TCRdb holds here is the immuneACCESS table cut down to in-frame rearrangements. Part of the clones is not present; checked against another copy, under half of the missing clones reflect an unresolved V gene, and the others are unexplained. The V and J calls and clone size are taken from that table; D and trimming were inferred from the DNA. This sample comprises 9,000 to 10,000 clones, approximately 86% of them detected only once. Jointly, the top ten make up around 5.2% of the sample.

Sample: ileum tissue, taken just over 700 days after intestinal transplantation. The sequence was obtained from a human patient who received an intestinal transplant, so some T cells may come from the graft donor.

The CDR3 in this case is CASSPQGQGVSYEQYF. The DNA is as follows: TGCGCCAGCAGCCCCCAGGGACAGGGTGTTTCCTACGAGCAGTACTTC. The chain uses TRBV5-1 and TRBJ2-7, with 9 junctional bases fitting TRBD1. Germline trimming: 4 bases from V, 1 base from J; junction bases outside gene matches: 9. Sequences SGHRS (CDR1) and YFSETQ (CDR2) are obtained from the germline V gene. The cysteine opens and the phenylalanine closes a CDR3 of 16 amino acids. Of all the DNA, just the CDR3 is kept, 48 bases in frame from base 1.